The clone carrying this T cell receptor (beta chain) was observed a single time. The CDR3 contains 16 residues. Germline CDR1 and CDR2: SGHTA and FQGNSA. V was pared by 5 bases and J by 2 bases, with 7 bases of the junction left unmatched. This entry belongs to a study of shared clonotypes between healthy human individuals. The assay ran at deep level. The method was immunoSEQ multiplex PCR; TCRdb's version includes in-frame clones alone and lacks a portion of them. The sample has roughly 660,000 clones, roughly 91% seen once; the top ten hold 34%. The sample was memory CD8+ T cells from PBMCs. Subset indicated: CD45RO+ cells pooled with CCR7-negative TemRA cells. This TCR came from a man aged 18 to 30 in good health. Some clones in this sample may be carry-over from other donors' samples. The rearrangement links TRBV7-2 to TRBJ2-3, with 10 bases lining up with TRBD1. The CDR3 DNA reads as TGTGCCAGCAGCCCGACAGGGGGCAAGATCACAGATACGCAGTATTTT. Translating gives CASSPTGGKITDTQYF. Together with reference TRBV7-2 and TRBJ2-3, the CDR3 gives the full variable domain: GAGVSQSPSNKVTEKGKDVELRCDPISGHTALYWYRQSLGQGLEFLIYFQGNSAPDKSGLPSDRFSAERTGGSVSTLTIQRTQQEDSAVYLCASSPTGGKITDTQYFGPGTRLTVL.